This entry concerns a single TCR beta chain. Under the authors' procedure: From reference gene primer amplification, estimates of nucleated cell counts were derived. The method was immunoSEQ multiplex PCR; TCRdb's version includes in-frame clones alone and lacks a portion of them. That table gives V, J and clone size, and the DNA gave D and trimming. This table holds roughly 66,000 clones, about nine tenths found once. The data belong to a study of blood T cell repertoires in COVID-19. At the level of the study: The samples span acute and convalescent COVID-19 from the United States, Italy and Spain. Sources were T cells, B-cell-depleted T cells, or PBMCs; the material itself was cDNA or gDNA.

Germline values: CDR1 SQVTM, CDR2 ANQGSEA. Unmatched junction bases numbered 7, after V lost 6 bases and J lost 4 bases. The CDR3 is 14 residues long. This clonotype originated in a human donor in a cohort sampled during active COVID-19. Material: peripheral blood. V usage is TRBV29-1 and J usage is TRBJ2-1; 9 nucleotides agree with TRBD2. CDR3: CSVIAGVLYNEQFF. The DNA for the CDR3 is TGCAGCGTGATAGCGGGGGTGTTATACAATGAGCAGTTCTTC.